These 23 T cell receptor beta chains originate from one sample sequenced in a study of blood T cell repertoires in COVID-19. Assay used: immunoSEQ multiplex PCR; TCRdb lists only in-frame clones, some missing. Of hundreds of thousands of clones listed, 80% to 90% are singletons. Source material: peripheral blood. All receptors derive from a woman in her twenties or thirties with acute or convalescent COVID-19.

The genes are TRBV2 and TRBJ1-1; 7 nucleotides line up with TRBD1. Germline values: CDR1 SNHLY, CDR2 FYNNEI. The V segment lost 5 bases and the J segment 0 bases; nucleotides outside the gene matches: 12. The CDR3 has 17 amino acids. This chain's CDR3 is CASSHRTGRLMNTEAFF. Written as DNA, the CDR3 is TGTGCCAGCAGTCATAGGACAGGAAGACTCATGAACACTGAAGCTTTCTTT.

The chain employs TRBV5-1 and TRBJ1-6; weak D call: TRBD1 (5 bases). The CDR3 has 14 amino acids. V lost 2 bases to trimming and J lost 7 bases, with 10 bases between them. Germline CDR1 reads SGHRS; CDR2 reads YFSETQ. The CDR3 sequence is CASSFDSPNSPLHF. DNA of the CDR3: TGCGCCAGCAGCTTTGACAGCCCCAATTCACCCCTCCACTTT.

The chain recombines TRBV14 with TRBJ2-7, with 7 positions matching TRBD2. Germline V gene lookup returns CDR1 SGHDN and CDR2 FVKESK. Trimming cost V 0 bases and J 3 bases; bases outside gene matches: 8. The CDR3 extends over 16 amino acids. The CDR3 sequence is CASSQDQAGESYEQYF. CDR3 coding DNA: TGTGCCAGCAGCCAAGATCAGGCGGGAGAAAGCTACGAGCAGTACTTC.

A single count supports this clone. The rearrangement uses TRBV6-5 and TRBJ1-1; TRBD1 is a possible D gene (6 bases). The germline V gene has CDR1 MNHEY and CDR2 SVGAGI. Trimming took 2 bases from V and 3 from J, leaving 16 bases between them. The CDR3 covers 16 residues. In DNA, the CDR3 is TGTGCCAGCAGTTACCGACAGGTCCAATGGGACACTGAAGCTTTCTTT. This sequence encodes CASSYRQVQWDTEAFF.

The count of this clone is one. CDR3 protein: CASSQEGRRRGSPLHF. The DNA of the CDR3 is TGCGCCAGCAGCCAAGAAGGTAGGAGGCGCGGGTCACCCCTCCACTTT. The chain joins TRBV4-1 to TRBJ1-6; no reliable D call. The CDR3 has 16 residues. Germline CDR1 reads MGHRA; CDR2 reads YSYEKL. V lost 0 bases, J lost 10 bases, and 16 bases lay in between.

The rearrangement links TRBV5-4 to TRBJ1-1; D not certain. V was shortened by 0 bases and J by 1 base, with 10 bases between the two germline ends. The CDR3 is 15 amino acids. Germline CDR1 reads SGHNT; CDR2 reads YYREEE (reference sequence). This chain's CDR3 is CASSLAAGPNTEAFF. CDR3 nucleotides: TGTGCCAGCAGCTTGGCCGCAGGCCCGAACACTGAAGCTTTCTTT.

This sequence joins TRBV27 and TRBJ2-1; TRBD2 aligns across 12 bases. The CDR3 consists of 15 residues. Germline loops: CDR1 MNHEY, CDR2 SMNVEV (reference sequence). Trimming removed 6 bases from V and 7 bases from J; junction bases left unmatched: 7. Here the CDR3 DNA reads TGTGCCAGCAGCCCTCTAGCGGGGGGGCGGAATGAGCAGTTCTTC. As protein: CASSPLAGGRNEQFF.

The genes are TRBV19 and TRBJ2-2; D perhaps matches TRBD1 (6 bases). CDR1 and CDR2 (germline): LNHDA, SQIVND (reference sequence). CDR3 length: 14 amino acids. Trimming removed 8 bases from V and 4 bases from J, with 14 bases in between. In nucleotides, the CDR3 is TGTGCCAGTCAGCCGGACAGCTTCACCGGGGAGCTGTTTTTT. Translation: CASQPDSFTGELFF.

The V gene is TRBV2, the J gene TRBJ1-2; TRBD1 agrees at 8 bases. CDR1 and CDR2 from the germline V gene are SNHLY and FYNNEI. The CDR3 extends over 13 amino acids. V gave up 6 bases and J gave up 5 bases; unmatched junction bases: 5. The CDR3 sequence: CASRGRTGYGYTF. The DNA of the CDR3 is TGTGCCAGCAGGGGTAGGACAGGGTATGGCTACACCTTC.

The genes are TRBV5-1 and TRBJ2-1, with TRBD1 matching over 8 bases. Germline CDR1 is SGHRS and CDR2 is YFSETQ. This CDR3 has 16 residues. With 1 base clipped from V and 6 bases from J, the junction kept 9 bases outside the gene matches. The CDR3 DNA is TGCGCCAGCAGCTTGCTGGACAGGGTGATCTCCAATGAGCAGTTCTTC. Translation: CASSLLDRVISNEQFF.

The chain employs TRBV12-3 or TRBV12-4 and TRBJ1-2; D uncertain. Trimming cost V 7 bases and J 4 bases, with 13 bases left between them. This CDR3 has 13 residues. CDR3: CASTLGRAYGYTF. CDR3 DNA sequence: TGTGCCAGCACCCTTGGGAGGGCCTATGGCTACACCTTC.

The chain is built from TRBV9 and TRBJ2-2; TRBD1 might be the D (6 bases). CDR3 size: 15 residues. Germline V CDR1 and CDR2: SGDLS, YYNGEE. V lost 4 bases to trimming and J lost 0 bases, with 10 bases between them. The CDR3 reads CASSPRTANTGELFF. The CDR3 coding sequence is TGTGCCAGCAGCCCTCGGACAGCGAACACCGGGGAGCTGTTTTTT.

The genes are TRBV29-1 and TRBJ1-1, with D uncertain. This CDR3 is built from 10 residues. Per germline, CDR1 SQVTM and CDR2 ANQGSEA. V was pared by 3 bases and J by 5 bases, with 4 bases between. The CDR3 protein is CSVDETEAFF. CDR3 DNA: TGCAGCGTTGACGAGACTGAAGCTTTCTTT.

The gene calls are TRBV15 and TRBJ2-7, with a tentative D call TRBD2 (6 bases). V was shortened by 3 bases and J by 2 bases, with 17 bases between the two germline ends. This CDR3 is built from 16 residues. Germline V gene lookup returns CDR1 LNHNV and CDR2 YYDKDF (reference sequence). The CDR3 spells CATSREAGIPTYEQYF. CDR3 coding DNA: TGTGCCACCAGCAGGGAGGCGGGAATACCCACCTACGAGCAGTACTTC.

V usage is TRBV15 and J usage is TRBJ1-1; possibly TRBD1 for D (5 bases). Germline CDR1 reads LNHNV; CDR2 reads YYDKDF (reference sequence). The CDR3 runs 15 residues. Trimming cost V 2 bases and J 2 bases, with 12 bases left between them. The CDR3 DNA follows: TGTGCCACCAGCAGACAGGCAGGGCTAAACACTGAAGCTTTCTTT. It yields the protein CATSRQAGLNTEAFF.

The chain recombines TRBV16 with TRBJ2-1; 7 positions match TRBD2. CDR3 size: 18 residues. Germline loops: CDR1 KGHSY, CDR2 FQNENV. Unmatched junction bases numbered 10, after V lost 0 bases and J lost 2 bases. The CDR3 bases are TGTGCCAGCAGCCAATCTTGGCCTTCCGGGGGGACCTACAATGAGCAGTTCTTC. The encoded protein is CASSQSWPSGGTYNEQFF.

The chain combines TRBV15 with TRBJ1-6; the D is unclear. This CDR3 spans 14 amino acids. The germline V gene encodes CDR1 LNHNV and CDR2 YYDKDF (reference sequence). With 5 bases removed from V and 2 bases from J, the gap between germline ends came to 7 bases. The CDR3 loop reads CATSRDPYNSPLHF. The CDR3 DNA sequence: TGTGCCACCAGCCGGGATCCCTATAATTCACCCCTCCACTTT.

This clone has just one count. In DNA, the CDR3 is TGCGCCAGCAGCCATACAGGGTTGAGCAATCAGCCCCAGCATTTT. Its protein is CASSHTGLSNQPQHF. The chain is built from TRBV5-1 and TRBJ1-5; maybe TRBD1 (6 bases). The germline V and J ends were trimmed by 4 bases and 1 base, with 12 bases remaining between them. CDR3 length: 15 amino acids. The V gene's germline CDR1 is SGHRS and CDR2 YFSETQ. The whole variable domain, remainder taken from reference TRBV5-1 and TRBJ1-5, is KAGVTQTPRYLIKTRGQQVTLSCSPISGHRSVSWYQQTPGQGLQFLFEYFSETQRNKGNFPGRFSGRQFSNSRSEMNVSTLELGDSALYLCASSHTGLSNQPQHFGDGTRLSIL.

The gene calls are TRBV3-1 (or the pseudogene TRBV3-2) and TRBJ1-6; D is undetermined. With 7 bases removed from V and 9 bases from J, the gap between germline ends came to 16 bases. CDR1 LGHDT and CDR2 YNNKEL come from the germline V gene (reference sequence). The CDR3 is 14 residues long. The CDR3 region has the DNA TGTGCCAGCAAGGGCGGGTCCGACTTTTCACCCCTCCACTTT. It is translated as CASKGGSDFSPLHF.

The chain is built from TRBV15 and TRBJ1-1; D is undetermined. This CDR3 spans 16 amino acids. The germline V gene has CDR1 LNHNV and CDR2 YYDKDF (reference sequence). The V end was cut by 0 bases, the J end by 5 bases, with 16 bases between. CDR3: CATSRDLGDIGTEAFF. DNA of the CDR3: TGTGCCACCAGCAGAGATTTAGGCGACATAGGAACTGAAGCTTTCTTT.

CDR3 sequence (DNA): TGCGCCAGCAGCTTGGGGGACAGGGGATACAATGAGCAGTTCTTC. Translation gives CASSLGDRGYNEQFF. The chain recombines TRBV5-1 with TRBJ2-1; 10 bases are shared with TRBD1. Germline V gene lookup returns CDR1 SGHRS and CDR2 YFSETQ. This CDR3 has 15 amino acids. V trimming: 0 bases; J trimming: 4 bases; junction bases outside the gene matches: 1.

This clone was recorded many times. The genes are TRBV2 and TRBJ2-5; TRBD1 matches at 8 bases. The CDR3 is 15 amino acids. CDR1 is SNHLY, CDR2 FYNNEI, per germline. V shed 7 bases, J shed 5 bases, and the junction held 12 bases outside the gene matches. This CDR3 reads CASNQRLDRGETQYF. DNA for the CDR3: TGTGCCAGCAACCAGCGCCTAGACAGGGGTGAGACCCAGTACTTC.

The chain is built from TRBV7-6 and TRBJ1-3; D may be TRBD1 (5 bases). The germline CDR1 and CDR2 sequences are SGHVS and FNYEAQ. The CDR3 extends over 16 amino acids. The V and J ends lost 1 base and 2 bases respectively, with 12 bases between them. As DNA, the CDR3 is TGTGCCAGCAGCTTAGTCAGGGCTCCTGCTGGAAACACCATATATTTT. Translating it yields CASSLVRAPAGNTIYF.